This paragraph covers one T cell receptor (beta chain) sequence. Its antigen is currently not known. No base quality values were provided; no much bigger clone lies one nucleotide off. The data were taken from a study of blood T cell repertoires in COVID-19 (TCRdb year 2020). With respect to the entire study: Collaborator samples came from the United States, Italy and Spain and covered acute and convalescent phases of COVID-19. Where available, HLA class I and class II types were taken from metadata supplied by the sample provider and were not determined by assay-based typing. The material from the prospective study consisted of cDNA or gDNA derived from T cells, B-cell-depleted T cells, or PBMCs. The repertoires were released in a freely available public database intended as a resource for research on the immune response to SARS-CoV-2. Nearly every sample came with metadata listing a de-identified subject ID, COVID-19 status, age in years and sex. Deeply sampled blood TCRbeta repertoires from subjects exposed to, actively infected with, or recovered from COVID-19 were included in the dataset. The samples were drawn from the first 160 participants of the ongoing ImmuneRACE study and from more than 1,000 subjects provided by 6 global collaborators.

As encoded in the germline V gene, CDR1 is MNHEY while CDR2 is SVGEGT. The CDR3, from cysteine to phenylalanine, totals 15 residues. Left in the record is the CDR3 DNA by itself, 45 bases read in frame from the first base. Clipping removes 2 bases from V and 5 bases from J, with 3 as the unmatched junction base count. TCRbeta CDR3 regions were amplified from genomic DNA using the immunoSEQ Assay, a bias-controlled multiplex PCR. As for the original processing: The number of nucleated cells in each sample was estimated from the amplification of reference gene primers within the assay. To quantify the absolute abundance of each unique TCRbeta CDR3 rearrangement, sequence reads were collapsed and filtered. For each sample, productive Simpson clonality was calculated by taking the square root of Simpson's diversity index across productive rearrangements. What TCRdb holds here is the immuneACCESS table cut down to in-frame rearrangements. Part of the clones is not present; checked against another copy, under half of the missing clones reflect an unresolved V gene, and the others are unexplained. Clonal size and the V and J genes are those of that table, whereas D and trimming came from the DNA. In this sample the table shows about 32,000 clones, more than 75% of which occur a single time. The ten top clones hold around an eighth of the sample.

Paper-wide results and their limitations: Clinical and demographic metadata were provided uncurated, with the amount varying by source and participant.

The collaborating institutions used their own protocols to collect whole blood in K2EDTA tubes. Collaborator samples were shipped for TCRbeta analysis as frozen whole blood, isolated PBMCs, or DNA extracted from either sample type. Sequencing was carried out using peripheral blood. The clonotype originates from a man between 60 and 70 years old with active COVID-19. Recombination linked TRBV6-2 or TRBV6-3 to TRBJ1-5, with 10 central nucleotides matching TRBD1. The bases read TGTGCCAGCAGTTACGAGGGGACAGGGGATCAGCCCCAGCATTTT. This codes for CASSYEGTGDQPQHF.